The 17 T cell receptor beta chains reported below all come from one sample, sequenced in a study of cytomegalovirus exposure and HLA in healthy donors. This PCR relied on a set of 60 Vbeta primers and 13 Jbeta primers. The data were produced by immunoSEQ multiplex PCR, yet TCRdb's version contains in-frame clones alone and is incomplete. The table lists tens of thousands of clones, approximately 72% of them singletons. Sequenced: PBMCs. Every receptor here comes from a woman aged 40 to 49 in good health and CMV-seronegative.

The V call is TRBV6-6, the J call TRBJ2-3; 8 bases agree with TRBD2. CDR1 and CDR2 from the germline V gene are MNHNY and SVGAGI (reference sequence). J lost 0 bases, V lost 6 bases, and 5 bases had no gene match. CDR3 length: 15 residues. CDR3 sequence: CASSLPSGSTDTQYF. Written as DNA, the CDR3 is TGTGCCAGCAGCCTACCTAGCGGGAGCACAGATACGCAGTATTTT.

The J gene is TRBJ1-1, the V gene TRBV11-1, with D maybe TRBD1 (6 bases). There are 12 residues in the CDR3. The germline V and J ends were trimmed by 2 bases and 7 bases, with 8 bases remaining between them. Germline V gives CDR1 SGHAT, CDR2 FQDESV (reference sequence). In DNA form, the CDR3 reads TGTGCCAGCAGCTTACAGGGGAGTGAAGCTTTCTTT. Encoded protein: CASSLQGSEAFF. Looking up the rest from reference TRBV11-1 and TRBJ1-1 gives the full variable domain: EAEVAQSPRYKITEKSQAVAFWCDPISGHATLYWYRQILGQGPELLVQFQDESVVDDSQLPKDRFSAERLKGVDSTLKIQPAELGDSAMYLCASSLQGSEAFFGQGTRLTVV.

This clone was seen just once. Germline and junction disagree at one end, which may indicate a read error. Other DNA sequences in this specimen translate into the identical CDR3. The J gene is TRBJ2-5, the V gene TRBV5-1, with 9 bases matching TRBD2. Per germline, CDR1 SGHRS and CDR2 YFSETQ. The CDR3 is 19 residues long. The CDR3 spells CASSLAVAAGGGRGETQYF. The CDR3 DNA reads TGCGCCAGCAGCTTGGCAGTCGCAGCGGGAGGCGGTCGAGGTGAGACTCAGTACTTC.

This chain uses TRBV9 with TRBJ2-2; the match to TRBD1 covers 11 bases. Germline CDR1 is SGDLS and CDR2 is YYNGEE. The CDR3 covers 17 residues. J lost 6 bases, V lost 4 bases, and 11 bases had no gene match. The CDR3 here is CASSYIRGQGEAGELFF. Here the CDR3 DNA reads TGTGCCAGCAGCTACATAAGGGGACAGGGGGAAGCCGGGGAGCTGTTTTTT.

The chain employs TRBV6-5 and TRBJ2-1, with a weak D call TRBD2 (6 bases). The ends were cut back, 5 bases at V and 9 bases at J, with 14 bases in the middle. Germline V gives CDR1 MNHEY, CDR2 SVGAGI. The CDR3 sequence is 13 residues long. The CDR3 nucleotides read TGTGCCAGCAGTAGGAGGGAGATAAGTGAGCAGTTCTTC. This gives the protein CASSRREISEQFF.

V and J are TRBV28 and TRBJ1-2, with 9 nucleotides matching TRBD1. V lost 3 bases and J lost 7; bases outside the gene matches: 9. The CDR3 consists of 15 residues. Germline V gives CDR1 MDHEN, CDR2 SYDVKM. CDR3 bases: TGTGCCAGCAGTTTGAGCGGACAGGGGAAAAGTGGCTACACCTTC. It encodes CASSLSGQGKSGYTF.

The chain has TRBV18 and TRBJ2-1, with D perhaps matching TRBD2 (5 bases). The V end lost 0 bases, the J end lost 7 bases, and 7 bases lay between the germline ends. The CDR3 runs 13 residues. CDR1 is KGHSH and CDR2 is LQKENI in the germline V gene. In nucleotides, the CDR3 is TGTGCCAGCTCACCACCAGGGAGAAATGAGCAGTTCTTC. Translation gives CASSPPGRNEQFF.

The CDR3 spells CASSPPPGGETQYF. In DNA, the CDR3 is TGTGCCAGCTCACCACCGCCCGGGGGAGAGACCCAGTACTTC. The J gene is TRBJ2-5, the V gene TRBV18; a possible D gene is TRBD2 (6 bases). V was pared by 0 bases and J by 4 bases, with 9 bases between. Looked up from germline, CDR1 is KGHSH and CDR2 is LQKENI. There are 14 residues in the CDR3.

This sequence joins TRBV5-1 and TRBJ2-5; 10 nucleotides line up with TRBD2. Germline trimming cut 0 bases from V and 1 base from J; bases unmatched to any gene: 3. The CDR3 is 16 amino acids. From germline, CDR1 is SGHRS and CDR2 YFSETQ. In nucleotides, the CDR3 is TGCGCCAGCAGCTTGGTGACTAGCGGGTCCCAAGAGACCCAGTACTTC. Amino acid sequence: CASSLVTSGSQETQYF.

The chain carries TRBV19 and TRBJ2-7; TRBD1 matches 8 bases. Trimming removed 2 bases from V and 1 base from J; junction bases left unmatched: 10. From germline, CDR1 is LNHDA and CDR2 SQIVND (reference sequence). This CDR3 contains 17 residues. CDR3 protein: CASSIKGQAAQSYEQYF. DNA for the CDR3: TGTGCCAGTAGTATAAAGGGACAGGCCGCGCAATCCTACGAGCAGTACTTC.

The chain couples TRBV6-1 to TRBJ2-7; a weak D match, TRBD2 (5 bases). Germline values: CDR1 MNHNS, CDR2 SASEGT. V was clipped by 6 bases and J by 1 base, with 16 bases between them. CDR3 length equals 15 residues. In nucleotides, the CDR3 is TGTGCCAGCAGGAAATCGGGGAGTAGGTCCTACGAGCAGTACTTC. It yields the protein CASRKSGSRSYEQYF.

This clone was counted only a few times. V gene TRBV2 combines with J gene TRBJ1-1, with 9 positions matching TRBD1. This CDR3 region has 11 residues. The trim removed 6 bases at V and 11 bases at J, leaving 4 bases unmatched. Germline V gives CDR1 SNHLY, CDR2 FYNNEI. Here the CDR3 reads CASRVDRGAFF. CDR3 coding DNA: TGTGCCAGCAGAGTCGACAGGGGGGCTTTCTTT.

This chain links TRBV6-1 with TRBJ2-5; 14 bases map to TRBD2. The J call may be mistaken, given a closer DNA end match to TRBJ2-7. The CDR3 covers 20 residues. The germline CDR1 and CDR2 sequences are MNHNS and SASEGT. Written as DNA, the CDR3 is TGTGCCAGCAGTGGAAAGACCCGGGGACTAGCGGGAGCGCGGGGATACGAGCAGTACTTC. It encodes CASSGKTRGLAGARGYEQYF.

This clone has just a few counts. This chain uses TRBV5-6 with TRBJ1-2; 8 nucleotides match TRBD1. Germline V lookup: CDR1 SGHDT, CDR2 YYEEEE. The CDR3 is 16 residues long. J was trimmed by 3 bases and V by 0 bases; bases with no gene match: 7. CDR3 coding DNA: TGTGCCAGCAGCTTGGCCGGGACAGGAGACTACTATGGCTACACCTTC. Protein: CASSLAGTGDYYGYTF.

V usage is TRBV6-5 and J usage is TRBJ1-2; TRBD1 aligns across 7 bases. Per germline, CDR1 MNHEY and CDR2 SVGAGI. The V and J ends lost 5 bases and 5 bases, in that order; junction bases with no gene match: 8. The CDR3 is 14 residues long. This chain's CDR3 is CASSVTGQLYGYTF. For the CDR3, the DNA is TGTGCCAGCAGTGTTACGGGACAGCTTTATGGCTACACCTTC.

The chain combines TRBV28 with TRBJ2-3; D is uncertain. Trimming stripped 5 bases from V and 2 bases from J, with 5 bases between. The CDR3 length is 12 residues. CDR1 is MDHEN and CDR2 is SYDVKM in the germline V gene. CDR3 region: CASSPFTDTQYF. CDR3 bases: TGTGCCAGCAGTCCGTTCACAGATACGCAGTATTTT.

This chain uses TRBV9 with TRBJ1-4; a weak D match, TRBD1 (6 bases). V lost 4 bases to trimming and J lost 8 bases, with 21 bases between them. The CDR3 is 16 amino acids. Germline CDR1 SGDLS, CDR2 YYNGEE. The chain's CDR3 is CASSRSPRGAREKLFF. In nucleotides, the CDR3 is TGTGCCAGCAGCCGGTCACCTCGGGGGGCTAGGGAAAAACTGTTTTTT.